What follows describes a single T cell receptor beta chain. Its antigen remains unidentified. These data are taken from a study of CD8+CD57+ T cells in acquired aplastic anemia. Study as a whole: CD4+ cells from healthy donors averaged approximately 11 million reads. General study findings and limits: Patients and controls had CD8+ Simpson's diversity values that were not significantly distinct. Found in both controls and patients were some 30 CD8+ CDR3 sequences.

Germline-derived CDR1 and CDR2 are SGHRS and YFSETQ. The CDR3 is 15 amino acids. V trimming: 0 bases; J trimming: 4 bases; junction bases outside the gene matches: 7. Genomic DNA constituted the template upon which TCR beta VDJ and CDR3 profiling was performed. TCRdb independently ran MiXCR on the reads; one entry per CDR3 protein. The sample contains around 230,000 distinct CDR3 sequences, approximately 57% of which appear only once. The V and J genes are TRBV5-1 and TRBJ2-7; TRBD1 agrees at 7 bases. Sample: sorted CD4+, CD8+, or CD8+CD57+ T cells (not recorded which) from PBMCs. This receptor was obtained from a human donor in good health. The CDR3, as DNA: TGCGCCAGCAGCTTGGCTCGGGACAGCGTTTACGAGCAGTACTTC. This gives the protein CASSLARDSVYEQYF.